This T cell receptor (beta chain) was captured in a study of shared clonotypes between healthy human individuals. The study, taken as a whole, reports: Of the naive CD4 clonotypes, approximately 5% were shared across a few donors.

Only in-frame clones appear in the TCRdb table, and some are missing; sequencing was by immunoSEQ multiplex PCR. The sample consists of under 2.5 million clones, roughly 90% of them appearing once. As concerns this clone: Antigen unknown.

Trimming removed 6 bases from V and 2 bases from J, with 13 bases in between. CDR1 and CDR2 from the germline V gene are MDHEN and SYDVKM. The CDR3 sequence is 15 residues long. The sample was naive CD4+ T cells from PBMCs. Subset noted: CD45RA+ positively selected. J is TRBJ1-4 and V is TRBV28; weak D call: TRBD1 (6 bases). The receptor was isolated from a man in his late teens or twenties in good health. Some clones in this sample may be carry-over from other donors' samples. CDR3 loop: CASSRPGATNEKLFF. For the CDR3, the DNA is TGTGCCAGCAGCCGCCCGGGGGCCACTAATGAAAAACTGTTTTTT.